This is a list of T cell receptor beta chains from one sample in a study of T cells in Graves' hyperthyroidism and ophthalmopathy. MiXCR, applied by TCRdb to the multiplex PCR reads, yields one record per CDR3 protein. The table shows 550,000 to 650,000 distinct CDR3 sequences, with around 13% occurring only once. The sequencing sample was made of blood. These receptors came from a woman between 35 and 50 years old with Graves' hyperthyroidism. Both conserved end residues are part of each CDR3. The D gene is left open where the match is weak. A clone size is listed for some rows: how often the clone was seen (once, few, many), or a class if it is expanded.

>TRBD2|NA|TRBJ2-1|TRBV20-1
TGCAGTGCTAGAGGGTATGGGGGGGATGAGCAGTTCTTC
CSARGYGGDEQFF
>NA|few|TRBJ1-4|TRBV7-9
TGTGCCAGCAGCTTAGAGGGAAGAGAAAAACTGTTTTTT
CASSLEGREKLFF
>NA|NA|TRBJ2-7|TRBV11-2
TGTGCCAGCAGAAGGAGTATCTCCTACGAGCAGTACTTC
CASRRSISYEQYF
>NA|many|TRBJ2-7|TRBV27
TGTGCCAGCAGTCCCCCGGGGGTAGAGCAGTACTTC
CASSPPGVEQYF
>TRBD1|many|TRBJ1-2|TRBV29-1
TGCAGCGCTGAAAAGGGACAGGGGACGGTTGGCTACACCTTC
CSAEKGQGTVGYTF
>NA|many|TRBJ2-7|TRBV20-1
TGCAGTGCTGGCCCGGGCTACGAGCAGTACTTC
CSAGPGYEQYF
>NA|many|TRBJ2-3|TRBV3-1
TGTGCCAGCAGCCAAGAGCGGCTGGTTGATACGCAGTATTTT
CASSQERLVDTQYF
>NA|NA|TRBJ2-3|TRBV12-3/TRBV12-4
TGTGCCAGCAGTTTCAGCTCCTCGAGCGGTACAGATACGCAGTATTTT
CASSFSSSSGTDTQYF
>NA|many|TRBJ2-1|TRBV6-1
TGTGCCAGCAGCCTCTTCGCCAATGAGCAGTTCTTC
CASSLFANEQFF
>NA|many|TRBJ2-3|TRBV5-1
TGCGCCAGCAGCTTGACTAACACAGATACGCAGTATTTT
CASSLTNTDTQYF
>NA|NA|TRBJ2-3|TRBV7-9
TGTGCCAGCCCTCTCCTAGAGGGAGATACGCAGTATTTT
CASPLLEGDTQYF
>NA|many|TRBJ2-7|TRBV10-3
TGTGCCATCAGTGAGTCTCCAGCTACCTACGAGCAGTACTTC
CAISESPATYEQYF
>NA|many|TRBJ2-7|TRBV18
TGTGCCAGCTCACCACAGGGTTTCAGCGAGCAGTACTTC
CASSPQGFSEQYF
>TRBD1|many|TRBJ2-5|TRBV2
TGTGCCAGCAGTGAAGGGGACAGCTTGACAGAGACCCAGTACTTC
CASSEGDSLTETQYF
>NA|many|TRBJ2-2|TRBV12-3/TRBV12-4
TGTGCCAGCAGTGAAACTAGTCCCGGGGAGCTGTTTTTT
CASSETSPGELFF
>TRBD1|NA|TRBJ2-3|TRBV6-1
TGTGCCAGCAGTGCCGGGACAGGGCCAGATACGCAGTATTTT
CASSAGTGPDTQYF
>TRBD2|many|TRBJ2-1|TRBV20-1
TGCAGTGTTGAACTAGCGGGAGAGTATGAGCAGTTCTTC
CSVELAGEYEQFF
>NA|few|TRBJ2-2|TRBV20-1
TGCAGTGCTAGTCAGACAACCCTCCACACCGGGGAGCTGTTTTTT
CSASQTTLHTGELFF
>NA|many|TRBJ2-1|TRBV29-1
TGCAGCGTTGAAGAACGGGGGAATGAGCAGTTCTTC
CSVEERGNEQFF
>NA|NA|TRBJ2-1|TRBV19
TGTGCCAGTAGTACCCTATCCAACTCGTACAGTGAGCAGTTCTTC
CASSTLSNSYSEQFF
>TRBD2|many|TRBJ2-2|TRBV27
TGTGCCAGCAGTCGCACGACTAGCGGGAGTGCCGGGGAGCTGTTTTTT
CASSRTTSGSAGELFF
>TRBD1|many|TRBJ1-5|TRBV28
TGTGCCAGCAGTTTAGATCCAGACAGGGGCGATGATCAGCCCCAGCATTTT
CASSLDPDRGDDQPQHF
>TRBD1|many|TRBJ1-1|TRBV7-9
TGTGCCAGCAGCTCAGGGGGTGAGGCGACTGAAGCTTTCTTT
CASSSGGEATEAFF
>TRBD2|many|TRBJ2-1|TRBV7-2
TGTGCCAGCAGCTTAGAGGGACTAGCCCCCTACAATGAGCAGTTCTTC
CASSLEGLAPYNEQFF
>TRBD1|many|TRBJ1-1|TRBV6-2/TRBV6-3
TGTGCCAGCAGTTACGCCGACAGGGGCAGAGCTTTCTTT
CASSYADRGRAFF
>NA|NA|TRBJ2-1|TRBV11-3
TGTGCCAGCAGCCTACGGGACTCCAACAATGAGCAGTTCTTC
CASSLRDSNNEQFF
>NA|NA|TRBJ1-6|TRBV2
TGTGCCAGCAGGGGACTTAGCTCCTATAATTCACCCCTCCACTTT
CASRGLSSYNSPLHF
>TRBD2|many|TRBJ2-1|TRBV11-2
TGTGCCAGCAGCTTAACGGGCGGGAGGTCCAATGAGCAGTTCTTC
CASSLTGGRSNEQFF
>TRBD2|few|TRBJ2-5|TRBV5-8
TGTGCCAGCAGCTCAACGGGACTAGCGGGTGAGACCCAGTACTTC
CASSSTGLAGETQYF
>TRBD2|few|TRBJ2-1|TRBV5-8
TGTGCCAGCAGCTTGGCACTAGCGGGAGACAATGAGCAGTTCTTC
CASSLALAGDNEQFF
>TRBD2|few|TRBJ2-1|TRBV3-1
TGTGCCAGCAGCCAAGATCGGTTAGCGGGAGGGTGGTTCTTC
CASSQDRLAGGWFF
>NA|few|TRBJ1-2|TRBV12-3/TRBV12-4
TGTGCCAGCAGTTTAATGGAGAACTATGGCTACACCTTC
CASSLMENYGYTF
>TRBD1|many|TRBJ1-1|TRBV11-1
TGTGCCAGCAGTTCAGGACAGGACACTGAAGCTTTCTTT
CASSSGQDTEAFF
>TRBD2|NA|TRBJ2-7|TRBV10-1
TGCGCCAGCAATCCGGGACTAGCGGCCTACGAGCAGTACTTC
CASNPGLAAYEQYF
>NA|NA|TRBJ1-5|TRBV24-1
TGTGCCACCAGTGTGGGCGTTAGACAGCCCCAGCATTTT
CATSVGVRQPQHF
>TRBD2|few|TRBJ2-5|TRBV4-2
TGTGCCAGCAGCCAAGATGGACTAGCGGGAGGGACAGTGACCCAGTACTTC
CASSQDGLAGGTVTQYF